Described below is a single T cell receptor beta chain sequence and its context. What it recognizes is unknown. Assay used: immunoSEQ multiplex PCR; TCRdb lists only in-frame clones, some missing. The table lists fewer than 250,000 clones, about nine tenths of them singletons, with 2% in the top ten. The donors formed part of the roughly 110-subject validation cohort, distinct from the roughly 700-subject first cohort. These data belong to a study of cytomegalovirus exposure and HLA in healthy donors. Turning to the study itself: In a later analysis, the roughly 130 validation repertoires were reported to have used the same platform as the roughly 700 first-cohort repertoires. Findings of the study overall: The investigators catalogued 150 or so TCR beta chains as cytomegalovirus-associated. Many donors carried some public TCRs, although rarity characterized most TCR sequences.

Germline CDR1 and CDR2: SGHTA and FQGTGA. The CDR3 runs 14 residues. The germline V and J ends were trimmed by 1 base and 4 bases, with 8 bases remaining between them. Material: PBMCs. The genes are TRBV7-3 and TRBJ2-1; D might be TRBD2 (5 bases). This clonotype originated in a woman aged 18-30 years in good health and CMV-seropositive. The CDR3 DNA follows: TGTGCCAGCAGCTTAAGAGGGCAGTACAATGAGCAGTTCTTC. Translating gives CASSLRGQYNEQFF.